These 4 T cell receptor beta chains came from one sample sequenced in a study of neurological immune-mediated disorders. A single record per CDR3 protein comes from TCRdb applying MiXCR to the 5' RACE reads. The sample lists about 50,000 distinct CDR3 sequences; approximately 15% were seen once. The sequencing input was PBMCs. The receptors stem from a man aged 60 to 69 in good health.

This clonotype was recorded many times. This sequence joins TRBV7-2 and TRBJ2-7; 12 nucleotides line up with TRBD2. The germline CDR1 and CDR2 sequences are SGHTA and FQGNSA. CDR3 length equals 14 residues. V lost 4 bases and J lost 6; bases outside the gene matches: 4. The CDR3 DNA reads as TGTGCCAGCAGCTCCCGGACTAGCGGGACCGAGCAGTACTTC. It yields the protein CASSSRTSGTEQYF.

This clonotype was detected only once. This may be a read error: a much more frequent sequence differs by one nucleotide. This sequence joins TRBV12-3 or TRBV12-4 and TRBJ2-2, with unresolved D. CDR3 size: 13 residues. Trimming removed 6 bases at V and 6 bases at J, with 11 bases between. In DNA, the CDR3 is TGTGCCAGCAGCCATTGTGAGGCCGGGGAGCTGTTTTTT. This codes for CASSHCEAGELFF.

In its sample, this clonotype was seen many times. The gene calls are TRBV7-8 and TRBJ2-1; perhaps D is TRBD1 or TRBD2 (5 bases each). Trimming took 8 bases from V and 10 from J, leaving 18 bases between them. There are 13 residues in the CDR3. Germline V gives CDR1 SGHVS, CDR2 FQNEAQ. The CDR3 protein is CASGGASASEQFF. The DNA for the CDR3 is TGTGCCAGCGGGGGAGCCTCCGCCTCCGAGCAGTTCTTC.

This clonotype was detected many times. The CDR3 loop reads CASQIQGYSSEQYF. The CDR3 coding sequence is TGTGCCAGCCAAATACAGGGATATTCCAGCGAGCAGTACTTC. The chain combines TRBV7-2 with TRBJ2-7; maybe TRBD1 (6 bases). This CDR3 comprises 14 residues. Trimming took 8 bases from V and 6 from J, leaving 20 bases between them. In germline, CDR1 is SGHTA, CDR2 FQGNSA. Full variable domain (missing parts from reference TRBV7-2 and TRBJ2-7): GAGVSQSPSNKVTEKGKDVELRCDPISGHTALYWYRQSLGQGLEFLIYFQGNSAPDKSGLPSDRFSAERTGGSVSTLTIQRTQQEDSAVYLCASQIQGYSSEQYFGPGTRLTVT.